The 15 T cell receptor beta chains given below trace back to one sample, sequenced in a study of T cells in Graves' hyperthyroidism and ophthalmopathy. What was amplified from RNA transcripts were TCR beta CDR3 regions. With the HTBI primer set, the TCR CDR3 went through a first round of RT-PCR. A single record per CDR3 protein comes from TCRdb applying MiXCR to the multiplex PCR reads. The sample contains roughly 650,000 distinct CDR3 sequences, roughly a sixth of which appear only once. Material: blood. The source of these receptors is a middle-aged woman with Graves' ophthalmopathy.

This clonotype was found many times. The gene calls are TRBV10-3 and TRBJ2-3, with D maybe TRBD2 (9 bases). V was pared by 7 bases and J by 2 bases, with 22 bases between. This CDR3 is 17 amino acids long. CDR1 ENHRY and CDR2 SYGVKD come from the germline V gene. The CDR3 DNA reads TGTGCCATCAAGGACAGGGCTAGCGGGGAACCCACAGATACGCAGTATTTT. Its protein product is CAIKDRASGEPTDTQYF.

The CDR3 region has the DNA TGCAGTGCTCGCGCTAGCTCGAACACCGGGGAGCTGTTTTTT. It encodes CSARASSNTGELFF. The chain uses TRBV20-1 and TRBJ2-2; tentatively, D is TRBD2 (5 bases). CDR3 length: 14 residues. CDR1 is DFQATT and CDR2 is SNEGSKA in the germline V gene (reference sequence). V dropped 5 bases and J dropped 0 bases, with 10 bases sitting between them.

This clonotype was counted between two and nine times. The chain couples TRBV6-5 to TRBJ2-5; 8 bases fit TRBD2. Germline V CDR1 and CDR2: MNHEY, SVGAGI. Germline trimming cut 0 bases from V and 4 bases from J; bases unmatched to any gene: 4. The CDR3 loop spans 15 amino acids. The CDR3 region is CASSYSLAGLETQYF. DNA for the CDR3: TGTGCCAGCAGTTACTCGTTAGCGGGACTAGAGACCCAGTACTTC.

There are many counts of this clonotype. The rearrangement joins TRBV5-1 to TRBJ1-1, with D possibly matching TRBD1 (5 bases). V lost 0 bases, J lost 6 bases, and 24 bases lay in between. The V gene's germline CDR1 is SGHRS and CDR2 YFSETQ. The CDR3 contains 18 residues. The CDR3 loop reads CASSLGGRATLDLAEAFF. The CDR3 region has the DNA TGCGCCAGCAGCTTGGGGGGGAGGGCCACTTTGGATTTGGCTGAAGCTTTCTTT.

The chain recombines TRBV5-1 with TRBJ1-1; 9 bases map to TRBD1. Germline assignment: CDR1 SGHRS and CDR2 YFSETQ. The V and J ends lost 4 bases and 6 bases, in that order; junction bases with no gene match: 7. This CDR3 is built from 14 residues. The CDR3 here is CASSTGTGISEAFF. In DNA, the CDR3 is TGCGCCAGCAGCACCGGGACAGGGATCTCTGAAGCTTTCTTT.

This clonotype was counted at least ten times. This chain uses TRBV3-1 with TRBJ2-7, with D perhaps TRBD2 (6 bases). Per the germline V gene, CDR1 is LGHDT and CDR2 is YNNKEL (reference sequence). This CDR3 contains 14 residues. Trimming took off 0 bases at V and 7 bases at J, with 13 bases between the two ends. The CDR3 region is CASSQDEFAGEQYF. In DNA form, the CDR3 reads TGTGCCAGCAGCCAAGATGAGTTCGCGGGAGAGCAGTACTTC.

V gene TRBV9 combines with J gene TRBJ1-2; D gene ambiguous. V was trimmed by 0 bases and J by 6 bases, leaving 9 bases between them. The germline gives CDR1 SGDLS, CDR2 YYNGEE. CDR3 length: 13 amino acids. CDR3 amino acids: CASSVEGKDGYTF. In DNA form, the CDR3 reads TGTGCCAGCAGCGTAGAGGGCAAAGATGGCTACACCTTC.

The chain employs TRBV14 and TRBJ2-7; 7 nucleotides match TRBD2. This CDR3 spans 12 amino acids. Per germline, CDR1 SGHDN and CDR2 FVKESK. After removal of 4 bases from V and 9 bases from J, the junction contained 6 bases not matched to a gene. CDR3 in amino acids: CASSRTSVTQYF. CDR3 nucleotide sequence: TGTGCCAGCAGCCGAACTAGCGTCACGCAGTACTTC.

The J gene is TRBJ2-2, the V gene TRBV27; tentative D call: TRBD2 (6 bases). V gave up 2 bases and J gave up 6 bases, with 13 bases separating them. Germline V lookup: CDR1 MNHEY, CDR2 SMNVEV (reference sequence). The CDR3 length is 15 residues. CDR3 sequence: CASSLRQGGAGELFF. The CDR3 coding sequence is TGTGCCAGCAGTTTAAGGCAGGGAGGCGCCGGGGAGCTGTTTTTT.

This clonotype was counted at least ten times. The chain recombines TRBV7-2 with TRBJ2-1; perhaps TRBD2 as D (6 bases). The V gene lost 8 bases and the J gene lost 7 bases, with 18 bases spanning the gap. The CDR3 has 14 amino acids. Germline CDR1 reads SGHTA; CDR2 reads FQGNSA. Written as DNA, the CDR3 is TGTGCCAGCTGTGGAACGGGAGTGGAAAATGAGCAGTTCTTC. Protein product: CASCGTGVENEQFF.

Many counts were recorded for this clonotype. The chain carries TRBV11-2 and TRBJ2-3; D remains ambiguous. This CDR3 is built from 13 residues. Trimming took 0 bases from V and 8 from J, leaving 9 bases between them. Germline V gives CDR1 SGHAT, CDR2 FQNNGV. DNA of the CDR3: TGTGCCAGCAGCTTAGATCACGAAGCTACGCAGTATTTT. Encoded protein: CASSLDHEATQYF. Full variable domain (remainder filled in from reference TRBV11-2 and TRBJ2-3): EAGVAQSPRYKIIEKRQSVAFWCNPISGHATLYWYQQILGQGPKLLIQFQNNGVVDDSQLPKDRFSAERLKGVDSTLKIQPAKLEDSAVYLCASSLDHEATQYFGPGTRLTVL.

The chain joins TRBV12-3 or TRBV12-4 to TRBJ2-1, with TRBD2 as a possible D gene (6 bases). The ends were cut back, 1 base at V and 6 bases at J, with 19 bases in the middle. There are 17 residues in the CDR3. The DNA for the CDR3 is TGTGCCAGCAGTTTAGATAGACTAGTTTTAGGCGTCAATGAGCAGTTCTTC. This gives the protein CASSLDRLVLGVNEQFF.

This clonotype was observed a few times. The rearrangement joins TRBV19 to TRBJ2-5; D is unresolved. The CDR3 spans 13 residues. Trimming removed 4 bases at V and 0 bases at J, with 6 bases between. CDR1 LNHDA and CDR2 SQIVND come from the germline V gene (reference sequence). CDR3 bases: TGTGCCAGTAGTAGGAACGACCAAGAGACCCAGTACTTC. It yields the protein CASSRNDQETQYF.

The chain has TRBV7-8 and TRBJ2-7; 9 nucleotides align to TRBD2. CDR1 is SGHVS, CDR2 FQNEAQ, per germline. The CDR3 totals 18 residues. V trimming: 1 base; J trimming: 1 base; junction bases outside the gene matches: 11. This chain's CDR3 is CASSLVVGSGRNSYEQYF. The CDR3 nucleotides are TGTGCCAGCAGCTTAGTGGTCGGTAGCGGGAGAAATTCCTACGAGCAGTACTTC.

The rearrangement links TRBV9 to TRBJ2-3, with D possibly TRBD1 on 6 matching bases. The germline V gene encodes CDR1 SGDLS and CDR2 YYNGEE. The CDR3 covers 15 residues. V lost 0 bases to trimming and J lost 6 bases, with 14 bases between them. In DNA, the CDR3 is TGTGCCAGCAGCGTAGCTCACAGGGAAGCCGATACGCAGTATTTT. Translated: CASSVAHREADTQYF.